The 27 T cell receptor beta chains below were found in one sample sequenced in a study of blood T cell repertoires in COVID-19. The data were produced by immunoSEQ multiplex PCR, yet TCRdb's version contains in-frame clones alone and is incomplete. This table has hundreds of thousands of clones, roughly 85% appearing once. Sequencing used peripheral blood. These receptors all stem from a man aged 45-65 years with active or convalescent COVID-19.

This clone was observed a single time. This rearrangement joins TRBV7-6 to TRBJ1-2, with 7 bases aligning to TRBD1. Per the germline V gene, CDR1 is SGHVS and CDR2 is FNYEAQ. The CDR3 loop spans 14 amino acids. V lost 5 bases and J lost 7; bases outside the gene matches: 10. The chain's CDR3 is CASSPRYGTAGYTF. The CDR3 DNA reads as TGTGCCAGCAGCCCGAGATATGGGACAGCTGGCTACACCTTC.

The chain links TRBV7-8 to TRBJ2-7, with D possibly matching TRBD2 (5 bases). This CDR3 comprises 18 residues. The V gene's germline CDR1 is SGHVS and CDR2 FQNEAQ. V was shortened by 4 bases and J by 0 bases, with 22 bases between the two germline ends. The CDR3 DNA reads as TGTGCCAGCAGCTCCAGGCTGGGTAGCGCGTCATACTCCTACGAGCAGTACTTC. It translates to CASSSRLGSASYSYEQYF.

The chain recombines TRBV6-6 with TRBJ1-6; 8 positions agree with TRBD1. Unmatched junction bases numbered 10, after V lost 5 bases and J lost 7 bases. CDR1 is MNHNY and CDR2 is SVGAGI in the germline V gene (reference sequence). This CDR3 spans 16 amino acids. In DNA, the CDR3 is TGTGCCAGCAGTCCTCCTGCGACAGGGGAGAATTCACCCCTCCACTTT. Amino acids: CASSPPATGENSPLHF.

This chain connects TRBV29-1 to TRBJ1-1; 8 bases agree with TRBD1. J gave up 2 bases and V 5 bases, and 4 bases lay outside the gene matches. This CDR3 is built from 13 residues. Per the germline V gene, CDR1 is SQVTM and CDR2 is ANQGSEA. The DNA of the CDR3 is TGCAGCGTTAGGACAGGGAGAAACACTGAAGCTTTCTTT. Residues: CSVRTGRNTEAFF.

J is TRBJ1-1 and V is TRBV27; TRBD1 might be the D (5 bases). The germline V gene has CDR1 MNHEY and CDR2 SMNVEV (reference sequence). The CDR3 runs to 12 residues. V lost 3 bases to trimming and J lost 8 bases, with 10 bases between them. The CDR3 is CASSFGPGEAFF. In nucleotides, the CDR3 is TGTGCCAGCAGTTTCGGACCAGGGGAAGCTTTCTTT.

This clone occurred once. The chain employs TRBV6-2 or TRBV6-3 and TRBJ1-2; possibly TRBD1 for D (5 bases). This CDR3 has 18 residues. The germline CDR1 and CDR2 sequences are MNHEY and SVGEGT. Trimming stripped 3 bases from V and 4 bases from J, with 24 bases between. CDR3 sequence: CASSYLTSAGAGTYGYTF. DNA for the CDR3: TGTGCCAGCAGTTATCTGACGTCCGCTGGGGCAGGAACCTATGGCTACACCTTC.

The chain uses TRBV5-5 and TRBJ1-1; 7 bases map to TRBD1. The V segment lost 0 bases and the J segment 11 bases; nucleotides outside the gene matches: 19. Looked up from germline, CDR1 is SGHKS and CDR2 is YYEKEE (reference sequence). CDR3 length: 17 amino acids. The CDR3, as DNA: TGTGCCAGCAGCTTGGCCCTTGGATTAGGGGGCCCAGTGTTGGCTTTCTTT. Translated, it gives CASSLALGLGGPVLAFF.

V and J are TRBV30 and TRBJ1-1, with TRBD1 matching over 7 bases. The CDR3 runs to 12 residues. The germline V gene encodes CDR1 GTSNPN and CDR2 SVGIG (reference sequence). CDR3 residues: CAEQGTNTEAFF. The DNA for the CDR3 is TGTGCTGAACAGGGGACGAACACTGAAGCTTTCTTT. Together with reference TRBV30 and TRBJ1-1, the CDR3 gives the full variable domain: SQTIHQWPATLVQPVGSPLSLECTVEGTSNPNLYWYRQAAGRGLQLLFYSVGIGQISSEVPQNLSASRPQDRQFILSSKKLLLSDSGFYLCAEQGTNTEAFFGQGTRLTVV.

The chain combines TRBV6-1 with TRBJ2-1; maybe TRBD2 (7 bases). CDR1 MNHNS and CDR2 SASEGT come from the germline V gene. This CDR3 has 13 residues. The V gene lost 3 bases and the J gene lost 7 bases, with 10 bases spanning the gap. This CDR3 is CASSDRGGNEQFF. The CDR3 bases are TGTGCCAGCAGTGACAGGGGAGGGAATGAGCAGTTCTTC.

The CDR3 DNA reads as TGTGCCAGTAGTACCCGACTAGCTTCCTACGAGCAGTACTTC. It codes for CASSTRLASYEQYF. The chain combines TRBV19 with TRBJ2-7; 7 bases match TRBD2. The CDR3 runs 14 residues. Germline CDR1 reads LNHDA; CDR2 reads SQIVND (reference sequence). With 4 bases clipped from V and 1 base from J, the junction kept 4 bases outside the gene matches.

The chain recombines TRBV6-5 with TRBJ2-7; possibly TRBD2 for D (6 bases). This CDR3 has 15 amino acids. Germline-derived CDR1 and CDR2 are MNHEY and SVGAGI. Trimming shortened V by 0 bases and J by 2 bases, and 11 bases separated the two germline ends. CDR3 bases: TGTGCCAGCAGTTACTCTAGCGGCCTTACCTACGAGCAGTACTTC. This sequence encodes CASSYSSGLTYEQYF.

CDR3 nucleotides: TGTGCCAGCAGCCATTCGAGGGGACTGCTCTATAATTCACCCCTCCACTTT. Residues: CASSHSRGLLYNSPLHF. This chain connects TRBV11-2 to TRBJ1-6; tentatively, D is TRBD1 (5 bases). Trimming cost V 5 bases and J 3 bases, with 17 bases left between them. CDR3 length: 17 amino acids. Germline loops: CDR1 SGHAT, CDR2 FQNNGV.

The genes are TRBV12-3 or TRBV12-4 and TRBJ1-1, with 8 bases aligning to TRBD1. V dropped 3 bases and J dropped 9; count of bases not matched to a gene: 6. The CDR3 runs 13 residues. The DNA of the CDR3 is TGTGCCAGCAGTTTTCTCAGGGGGCAAAAAGCTTTCTTT. Its translation is CASSFLRGQKAFF.

The rearrangement uses TRBV13 and TRBJ1-2; possible D gene TRBD1, 6 bases. The V end lost 2 bases, the J end lost 7 bases, and 14 bases lay between the germline ends. The CDR3 runs to 14 residues. From germline, CDR1 is PRHDT and CDR2 FYEKMQ (reference sequence). CDR3 in DNA: TGTGCCAGCAGCTTACTGGGCAGGGGAGTTGGCTACACCTTC. Its protein is CASSLLGRGVGYTF.

The gene calls are TRBV25-1 and TRBJ2-5, with 10 bases fitting TRBD1. The CDR3 is 15 amino acids. V shed 5 bases, J shed 5 bases, and the junction held 8 bases outside the gene matches. Looked up from germline, CDR1 is MGHDK and CDR2 is SYGVNS. The CDR3 spells CASSKDRGPGETQYF. The DNA of the CDR3 is TGTGCCAGCAGTAAAGACAGGGGGCCGGGTGAGACCCAGTACTTC. Using reference TRBV25-1 and TRBJ2-5 for the parts outside the CDR3, the full variable domain is EADIYQTPRYLVIGTGKKITLECSQTMGHDKMYWYQQDPGMELHLIHYSYGVNSTEKGDLSSESTVSRIRTEHFPLTLESARPSHTSQYLCASSKDRGPGETQYFGPGTRLLVL.

The chain uses TRBV11-2 and TRBJ2-1, with D tentatively TRBD1 (5 bases). The germline V gene has CDR1 SGHAT and CDR2 FQNNGV. V lost 5 bases and J 12 bases, leaving 8 bases between the germline ends. The CDR3 contains 10 residues. The CDR3 DNA reads as TGTGCCAGCAGCCAAAGGGGGCAGTTCTTC. Translating gives CASSQRGQFF.

The rearrangement links TRBV2 to TRBJ1-1; no clear D gene. V lost 2 bases to trimming and J lost 1 base, with 14 bases between them. Germline V gene lookup returns CDR1 SNHLY and CDR2 FYNNEI. There are 16 residues in the CDR3. CDR3 DNA: TGTGCCAGCAGTGAATTCGAGAAGAGCCCGAACACTGAAGCTTTCTTT. Translated: CASSEFEKSPNTEAFF.

V gene TRBV7-6 combines with J gene TRBJ2-1; 11 nucleotides line up with TRBD2. The J segment lost 7 bases and the V segment lost 5 bases, leaving 19 bases of the junction unmatched. Germline CDR1 reads SGHVS; CDR2 reads FNYEAQ. The CDR3 totals 19 residues. DNA of the CDR3: TGTGCCAGCAGCCCCCAACTTACGCTACTAGCGGGAGTTAGAAATGAGCAGTTCTTC. Protein sequence: CASSPQLTLLAGVRNEQFF. The entire variable domain, with the rest obtained from reference TRBV7-6 and TRBJ2-1, is as follows: GAGVSQSPRYKVTKRGQDVALRCDPISGHVSLYWYRQALGQGPEFLTYFNYEAQQDKSGLPNDRFSAERPEGSISTLTIQRTEQRDSAMYRCASSPQLTLLAGVRNEQFFGPGTRLTVL.

The chain uses TRBV27 and TRBJ1-3; D is unclear. CDR1 is MNHEY, CDR2 SMNVEV, per germline (reference sequence). V was trimmed by 2 bases and J by 6 bases, leaving 11 bases between them. This CDR3 region has 14 residues. The CDR3 is CASSLGRPLNTIYF. The CDR3 nucleotides read TGTGCCAGCAGTTTAGGCAGGCCTCTAAACACCATATATTTT.

This clone appeared once. V usage is TRBV10-1 and J usage is TRBJ2-7; weak D call: TRBD1 (6 bases). From germline, CDR1 is WNHNN and CDR2 SYGVQD (reference sequence). Between the trimmed V and J ends, which lost 7 bases and 3 bases, there was a span of 25 bases. The CDR3 has 17 amino acids. CDR3 coding DNA: TGCGCCAGCACTTTCGGGGCAGGGGAACAAGATGGCTACGAGCAGTACTTC. As protein: CASTFGAGEQDGYEQYF.

The chain uses TRBV7-9 and TRBJ2-5, with 7 bases identical to TRBD2. V was pared by 0 bases and J by 2 bases, with 6 bases of the junction left unmatched. In germline, CDR1 is SEHNR, CDR2 FQNEAQ (reference sequence). This CDR3 spans 16 amino acids. The CDR3 sequence: CASSLARRDYQETQYF. The CDR3 nucleotides read TGTGCCAGCAGCTTAGCGCGCAGGGACTATCAAGAGACCCAGTACTTC.

The rearrangement links TRBV7-3 to TRBJ2-4; 7 bases align to TRBD2. This CDR3 has 15 residues. V lost 6 bases and J lost 3; bases outside the gene matches: 8. The V gene's germline CDR1 is SGHTA and CDR2 FQGTGA. The CDR3, as DNA: TGTGCCAGCAGTCCGAGCGGGAAAGTCAAAAACATTCAGTACTTC. Its translation is CASSPSGKVKNIQYF.

Many counts were recorded for this clone. The gene calls are TRBV28 and TRBJ1-5, with 7 bases identical to TRBD1. V trimming: 3 bases; J trimming: 11 bases; junction bases outside the gene matches: 13. This CDR3 spans 15 amino acids. Germline CDR1 is MDHEN and CDR2 is SYDVKM. DNA for the CDR3: TGTGCCAGCAGTTTCCACAGGGGCACTACTTCGGCCCAGCATTTT. It translates to CASSFHRGTTSAQHF.

The chain uses TRBV18 and TRBJ1-3; tentative D call: TRBD1 (6 bases). Deletions cut 3 bases from V and 2 bases from J, with 14 bases between. This CDR3 comprises 16 residues. Germline-derived CDR1 and CDR2 are KGHSH and LQKENI. Here the CDR3 reads CASSPYREPTGNTIYF. For the CDR3, the DNA is TGTGCCAGCTCACCCTACAGGGAGCCAACTGGAAACACCATATATTTT.

This chain connects TRBV3-1 (or the pseudogene TRBV3-2) to TRBJ1-6; D is unresolved. V was shortened by 4 bases and J by 6 bases, with 13 bases between the two germline ends. There are 15 residues in the CDR3. Germline V gives CDR1 LGHDT, CDR2 YNNKEL (reference sequence). The CDR3 here is CASSLVRGGNSPLHF. As DNA, the CDR3 is TGTGCCAGCAGCCTTGTTCGGGGAGGTAATTCACCCCTCCACTTT.

This chain connects TRBV5-1 to TRBJ1-4; the D gene is possibly TRBD1 (6 bases). Deletions cut 2 bases from V and 0 bases from J, with 11 bases between. The CDR3 sequence is 16 residues long. The germline V gene has CDR1 SGHRS and CDR2 YFSETQ. The CDR3 sequence is CASSFGQPSTNEKLFF. The CDR3 DNA reads TGCGCCAGCAGCTTCGGACAGCCTTCAACTAATGAAAAACTGTTTTTT.

This chain uses TRBV4-1 with TRBJ1-4; D is possibly TRBD1 (6 bases). In germline, CDR1 is MGHRA, CDR2 YSYEKL. The CDR3 is 17 residues long. The V and J ends lost 4 bases and 10 bases respectively, with 25 bases between them. The DNA for the CDR3 is TGCGCCAGCAGCCTACTCCCGCGCAACAGGGTTCGCGGAAAACTGTTTTTT. Residues: CASSLLPRNRVRGKLFF.